Included here is one T cell receptor beta chain sequence, with context. Its antigen is unknown. Base qualities are not provided; no much larger clone lies one nucleotide away. There are 14 amino acids in the CDR3, from cysteine to phenylalanine inclusive. CDR3 DNA only is kept here, 42 bases in frame from base 1. CDR1 MNHEY and CDR2 SMNVEV were looked up in the germline V gene (reference sequence). Cut back by 2 bases and 8 bases, the V and J ends lie 15 bases apart. Library creation used the immunoSEQ multiplex PCR assay. The multiplex PCR relied on a mix of 60 forward primers for TCR Vbeta segments and 13 reverse primers for TCR Jbeta segments. The CDR3 region of rearranged TCR beta genes was amplified from genomic DNA with a multiplex PCR assay. Amplified TCR beta libraries were sequenced as 87-base-pair reads on the Illumina HiSeq System. For the original study's pipeline: A later analysis tallied tens of millions of unique TCR beta chains across the 666 repertoires, and roughly 11 million of those chains were shared by two or more donors. A nearest-neighbor algorithm error-corrected the raw reads and collapsed the reads into unique sequences, merging closely related sequences to remove PCR and sequencing errors. Alignment of CDR3 sequences to IMGT reference sequences was used to assign V, D and J gene segments. Each retained sequence needed at least a six-nucleotide match to both a V gene segment and a J gene segment. Rearrangements were called productive when the CDR3 lacked stop codons and stayed in frame with V and J; all others were non-productive. Following IMGT convention, CDR3 was defined as the stretch from the second conserved V-encoded cysteine up to the conserved J-encoded phenylalanine. In an earlier analysis of more than 550 of the donors, sequences lacking an unambiguous match to a single V gene segment were excluded. In an earlier analysis of roughly 500 of the donors, V segments were called functional above 56.7% productive rearrangements and were called segregating when the between-donor standard deviation exceeded 5%. A statistical classification framework was built to diagnose cytomegalovirus status from the catalog of TCR beta chain sequences. V and J gene assignment, in a later analysis, came from comparing TCR nucleotide sequences with IMGT/GENE-DB human TR gene sequences. A later analysis assigned CDR3 sequences and most-parsimonious VDJ recombination scenarios with the TCRdist pipeline. In a later analysis, each TCR beta chain was defined by its CDR3 amino acid sequence together with its V-gene family, and reads lacking a unique V-gene family were excluded. In a later analysis, around 650 highly shared, low-generation-probability nucleotide sequences were removed to address suspected cross-contamination and a sequencing artifact. In a later analysis, a clonal expansion index was calculated for each public chain from normalized within-repertoire ranks of inferred template counts. Generation probabilities in a later analysis came from a VDJ recombination model fitted to out-of-frame rearrangements, and those results were checked against IGoR. In a later analysis, TCR-TCR, TCR-HLA and TCR-CMV co-occurrence was scored with hypergeometric tests, and a repertoire-size bias correction was applied to TCR pairs. A later analysis estimated false discovery rates by permuting HLA or CMV assignments 20 times. In a later analysis, co-occurring TCRs were grouped using DBSCAN, with TCRdist sequence similarity added in when clustering inside HLA-allele-positive subsets. For co-occurrence clustering, repertoires with fewer than 30,000 or more than 120,000 public chains were excluded, along with roughly 5 repertoires with anomalous nucleotide sharing. Entries here come from immuneACCESS through TCRdb and include only in-frame sequences with V and J called. Some clones fail to appear in such tables; in the studies checked, an unresolved V gene covers under half of the shortfall, and the cause of the remainder is unknown. The V and J calls and clone size are taken from that table; D and trimming were inferred from the DNA. The sample includes around 130,000 clones, with 65% to 85% observed a single time. The ten largest make up approximately 1% of the sample.

The data stem from a study of cytomegalovirus exposure and HLA in healthy donors (dated by TCRdb to the late 2010s). Concerning the study at large: An earlier analysis of 587 of the donors reported over 250 Gb of sequence data and 95 million to 120 million unique TCR beta sequences obtained from approximately 180 million T cells. Roughly 310 gigabases of sequencing data and approximately 85 million unique TCR sequences were included in an early release covering around 600 HLA-typed donors. The genetic ancestry cluster associated with self-reported Caucasian donors included 81% of the 300 to 450 genotyped donors. The study was designed to test whether signatures of past pathogen exposure could be identified by cataloging public T cell receptors. The T cell repertoires of several hundred subjects were profiled by immunosequencing and related to cytomegalovirus serostatus. A separate validation cohort of over a hundred different subjects was used in addition to the approximately 610-subject first cohort. To predict cytomegalovirus infection status, the study brought together high-throughput TCR immunosequencing, statistical association of individual TCRs with disease status, and machine learning. A later analysis re-examined previously published TCR beta repertoires from several hundred donors and added high-resolution HLA genotyping to investigate patterns of TCR occurrence. In the later analysis, no new phenotypic data were used to find candidate immune exposures; instead, reliance was placed on TCR beta sequences and their occurrence across donors. An earlier analysis of around 540 of the donors applied high-throughput TCR beta sequencing to assess whether each TCR beta V gene segment acted as functional or pseudogenic. Alongside the repertoire data, information on donor age, sex, ethnicity and CMV serostatus was compiled. A later genetic analysis used genome-wide SNP genotypes for about three fifths of the roughly 700 donors, treating that subset as a discovery cohort. Every repertoire in the discovery cohort had been generated on one and the same sequencing platform. Both class I and class II loci were covered by HLA typing, at four-digit resolution. Typing coverage varied by locus: about 629-640 donors for A, B, C, DRB1 and DQB1; approximately 500 for DQA1; approximately 610 for DPA1; approximately 450 for DPB1. Roughly five DR-DQ haplotypes were treated as single units for association and clustering because of strong linkage in the cohort. On average, around 200,000 unique TCR beta nucleotide sequences were sequenced per donor among 398 genotyped donors of the cohort, with roughly 19% of those sequences being non-productive. Broader findings and caveats from the paper: The only immune exposure information available for the cohort was CMV serostatus. Sequencing depth was assumed to be roughly uniform across donors in the presence/absence analyses, though that assumption may not hold. HLA typing was unavailable for some donors at each locus, so association tests used only the typed subset. Most TCR sequences were observed very rarely across donors, whereas some public TCRs were present in many individuals. The study gave a list of 150 to 200 TCR beta chains associated with cytomegalovirus. A later analysis found that HLA-associated TCR beta chains were more clonally expanded and had lower generation probabilities than equally common non-associated chains. Specific HLA alleles were associated with about 17,000 TCR beta sequences at a false discovery rate of 0.05 in a later analysis. A further reported finding was that TCR beta sequences accurately predicted the HLA-A and HLA-B alleles for most subjects in the first cohort. A group of highly shared sequence variants was considered likely to be a technical artifact of the sequencing pipeline. Correlated functional status among segregating V segments might reflect linkage disequilibrium, but an unknown experimental factor could not be ruled out. According to a later analysis, TCR association rates differed among HLA loci, with DRB1 alleles showing the most associated TCRs and HLA-C alleles showing the fewest. In vitro tests confirmed that a few of the cytomegalovirus-associated TCR beta chains recognize cytomegalovirus antigens. The authors suggested that the approach could potentially be extended to other disease states and immunological phenotypes. Strong co-occurrence of HLA alleles, especially DR and DQ, made assigning TCR associations to individual alleles difficult. This cohort had only TCR beta chains sequenced, and the lack of alpha or paired-chain data limited which features could be detected. An association between a missense DCLRE1C variant and V-gene and J-gene trimming of TCR beta chains was found in a later genetic analysis and replicated in an independent cohort. Most CMV-associated TCR beta chains appeared to be HLA-restricted in a later analysis, and the HLA associations seemed to be driven largely by CMV exposure. The 87-base-pair reads could not distinguish some IMGT-functional V segments, including TRBV6-2 and TRBV6-3, so those segments were excluded. The classifier was reported to diagnose cytomegalovirus status with high specificity and sensitivity in both the original and validation cohorts. Because counts were too low, about 17 rarely observed V segments, including chromosome 9 orphons, were excluded from the earlier analysis of about 500 of the donors. Compared with the 666-donor mean, donors in an Asian-associated ancestry cluster had fewer N-insertions in productive TCRs, according to a later genetic analysis. A later analysis reported that several top co-occurrence clusters appeared linked to parvovirus B19, influenza, CMV and Epstein-Barr virus. Broadly in line with IMGT annotations, most TCR beta V segments showed up in productive rearrangements about 87% or about 30% of the time in an earlier analysis of around 600 of the donors.

The cohort comprised 670 or so healthy bone marrow donors. At the time of sampling, every cohort member was nominally healthy, though immune exposures that went unrecorded were likely present. The donor was CMV seronegative and belonged to the group of around 350 seronegative cohort members. A peripheral blood sample was provided by each donor, and peripheral blood mononuclear cells were used for TCR beta sequencing. Genomic DNA extraction from the blood cell samples was performed with the Qiagen DNeasy Blood Extraction Kit. Recombination linked TRBV27 to TRBJ1-2; the D gene identity is not certain. The sequenced material came from PBMCs. The clonotype comes from a boy aged 5-17 years in good health and CMV-seronegative. In nucleotide form, the sequence is TGTGCCAGCAGTTTAGGATGGCGGGTAGGGGGCTACACCTTC. It is translated as CASSLGWRVGGYTF.